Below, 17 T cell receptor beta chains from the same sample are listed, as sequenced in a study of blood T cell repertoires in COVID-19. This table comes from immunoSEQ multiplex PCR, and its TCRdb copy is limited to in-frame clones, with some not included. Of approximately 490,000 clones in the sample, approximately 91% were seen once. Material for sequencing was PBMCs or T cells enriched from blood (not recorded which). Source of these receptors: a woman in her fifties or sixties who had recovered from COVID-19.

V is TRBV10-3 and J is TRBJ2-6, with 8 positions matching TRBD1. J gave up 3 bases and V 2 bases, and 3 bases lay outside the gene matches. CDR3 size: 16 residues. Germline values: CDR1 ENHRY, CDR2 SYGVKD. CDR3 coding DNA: TGTGCCATCAGTGAGACAGGGGGAGGTGGGGCCAACGTCCTGACTTTC. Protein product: CAISETGGGGANVLTF.

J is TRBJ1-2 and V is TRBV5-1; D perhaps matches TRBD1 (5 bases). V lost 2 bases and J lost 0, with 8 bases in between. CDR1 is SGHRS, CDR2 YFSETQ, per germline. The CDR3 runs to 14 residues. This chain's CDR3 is CASSFGTSNYGYTF. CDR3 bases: TGCGCCAGCAGCTTTGGGACTTCTAACTATGGCTACACCTTC.

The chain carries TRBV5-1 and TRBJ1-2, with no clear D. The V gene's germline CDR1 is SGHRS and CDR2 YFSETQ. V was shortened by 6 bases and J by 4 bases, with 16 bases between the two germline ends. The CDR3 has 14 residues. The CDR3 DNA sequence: TGCGCCAGCACCCCAGCGCGGGCACCCTATGGCTACACCTTC. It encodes CASTPARAPYGYTF.

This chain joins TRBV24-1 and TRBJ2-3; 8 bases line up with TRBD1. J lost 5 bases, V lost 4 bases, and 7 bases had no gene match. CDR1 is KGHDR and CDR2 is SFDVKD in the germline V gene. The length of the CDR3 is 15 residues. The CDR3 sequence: CATSDTTGAQDTQYF. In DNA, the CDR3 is TGTGCCACCAGTGACACGACAGGGGCCCAAGATACGCAGTATTTT.

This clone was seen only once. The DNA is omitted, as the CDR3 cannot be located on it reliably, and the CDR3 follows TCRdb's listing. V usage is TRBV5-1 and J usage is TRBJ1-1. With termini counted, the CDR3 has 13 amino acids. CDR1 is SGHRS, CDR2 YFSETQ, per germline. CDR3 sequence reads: CASSLAGVGFGSF.

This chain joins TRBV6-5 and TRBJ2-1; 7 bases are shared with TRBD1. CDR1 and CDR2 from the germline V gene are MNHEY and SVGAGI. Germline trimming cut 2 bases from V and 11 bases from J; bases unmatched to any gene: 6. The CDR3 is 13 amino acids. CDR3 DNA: TGTGCCAGCAGTTACCTCCGACAGGGCAAGCAGTTCTTC. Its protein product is CASSYLRQGKQFF.

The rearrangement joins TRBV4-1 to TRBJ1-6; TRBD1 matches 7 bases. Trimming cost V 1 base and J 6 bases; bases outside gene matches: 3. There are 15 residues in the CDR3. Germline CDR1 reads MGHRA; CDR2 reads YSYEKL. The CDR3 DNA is TGCGCCAGCAGCCAAGGACAGGGCGGTAATTCACCCCTCCACTTT. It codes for CASSQGQGGNSPLHF.

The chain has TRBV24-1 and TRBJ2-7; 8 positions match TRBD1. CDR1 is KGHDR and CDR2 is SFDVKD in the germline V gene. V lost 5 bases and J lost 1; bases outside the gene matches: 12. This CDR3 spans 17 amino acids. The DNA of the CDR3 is TGTGCCACCAGTGCTCGGTGCGGACAGGGCGTTTCCTACGAGCAGTACGTC. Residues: CATSARCGQGVSYEQYV.

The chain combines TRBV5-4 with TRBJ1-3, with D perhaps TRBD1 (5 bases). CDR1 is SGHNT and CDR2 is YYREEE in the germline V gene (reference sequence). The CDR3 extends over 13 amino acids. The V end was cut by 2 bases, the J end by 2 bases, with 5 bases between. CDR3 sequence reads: CASSLGAGNTIYF. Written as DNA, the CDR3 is TGTGCCAGCAGCTTAGGGGCTGGAAACACCATATATTTT.

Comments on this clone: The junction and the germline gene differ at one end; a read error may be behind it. In DNA form, the CDR3 reads TGTGCCAGCAGCGAAGACAGGGGGAACACTGAAGCTTTCTTT. Its protein product is CASSEDRGNTEAFF. The chain is built from TRBV4-2 and TRBJ1-1, with TRBD1 matching 8 bases. This CDR3 contains 14 residues. In germline, CDR1 is LGHNA, CDR2 YNFKEQ.

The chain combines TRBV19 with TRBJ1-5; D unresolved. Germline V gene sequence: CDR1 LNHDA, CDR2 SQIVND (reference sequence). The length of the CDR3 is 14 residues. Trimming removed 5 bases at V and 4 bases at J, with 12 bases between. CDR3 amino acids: CASSGPENNQPQHF. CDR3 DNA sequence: TGTGCCAGTAGTGGGCCGGAAAATAATCAGCCCCAGCATTTT.

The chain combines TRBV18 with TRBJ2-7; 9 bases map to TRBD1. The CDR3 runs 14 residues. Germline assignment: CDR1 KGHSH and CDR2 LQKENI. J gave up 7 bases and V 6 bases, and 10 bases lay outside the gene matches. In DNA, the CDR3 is TGTGCCAGCTCCCCGGACAGGGGTCGTCGAGAGCAGTACGTC. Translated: CASSPDRGRREQYV.

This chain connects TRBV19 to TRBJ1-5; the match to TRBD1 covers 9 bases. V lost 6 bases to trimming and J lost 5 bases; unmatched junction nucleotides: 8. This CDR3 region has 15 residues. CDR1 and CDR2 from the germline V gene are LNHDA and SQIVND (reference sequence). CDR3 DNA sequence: TGTGCCAGTAGAGGGGACAGGGAGTTTCATCAGCCCCAGCATTTT. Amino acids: CASRGDREFHQPQHF.

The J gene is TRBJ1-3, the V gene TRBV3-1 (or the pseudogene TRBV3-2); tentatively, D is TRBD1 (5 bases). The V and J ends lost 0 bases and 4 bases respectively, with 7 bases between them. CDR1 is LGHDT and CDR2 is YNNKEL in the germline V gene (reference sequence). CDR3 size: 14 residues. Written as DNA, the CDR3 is TGTGCCAGCAGCCAAGAGGGGGGGGGAAACACCATATATTTT. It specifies CASSQEGGGNTIYF.

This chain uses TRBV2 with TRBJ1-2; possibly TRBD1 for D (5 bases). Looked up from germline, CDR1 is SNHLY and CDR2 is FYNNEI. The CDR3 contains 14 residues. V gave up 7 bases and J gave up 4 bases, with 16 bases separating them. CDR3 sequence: CASIGDSRFYGYTF. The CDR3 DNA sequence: TGTGCCAGCATCGGAGACAGCCGTTTCTATGGCTACACCTTC.

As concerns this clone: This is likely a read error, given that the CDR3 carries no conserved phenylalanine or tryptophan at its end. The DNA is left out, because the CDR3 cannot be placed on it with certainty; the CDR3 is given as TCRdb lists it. The chain's CDR3 is CASSQSRQGC. The rearrangement joins TRBV23-1 to TRBJ1-6; whether TRBD1, the table's D call, matches the DNA was not checked. Being an ORF, TRBV23-1 has a function that is uncertain. The CDR3 spans 10 amino acids, including both terminal residues.

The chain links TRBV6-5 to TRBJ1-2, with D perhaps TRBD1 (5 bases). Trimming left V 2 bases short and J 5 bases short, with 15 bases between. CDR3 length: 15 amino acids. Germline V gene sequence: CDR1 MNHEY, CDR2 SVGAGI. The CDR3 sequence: CASSYTGTSIYGYTF. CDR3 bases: TGTGCCAGCAGTTACACCGGGACTTCCATTTATGGCTACACCTTC.